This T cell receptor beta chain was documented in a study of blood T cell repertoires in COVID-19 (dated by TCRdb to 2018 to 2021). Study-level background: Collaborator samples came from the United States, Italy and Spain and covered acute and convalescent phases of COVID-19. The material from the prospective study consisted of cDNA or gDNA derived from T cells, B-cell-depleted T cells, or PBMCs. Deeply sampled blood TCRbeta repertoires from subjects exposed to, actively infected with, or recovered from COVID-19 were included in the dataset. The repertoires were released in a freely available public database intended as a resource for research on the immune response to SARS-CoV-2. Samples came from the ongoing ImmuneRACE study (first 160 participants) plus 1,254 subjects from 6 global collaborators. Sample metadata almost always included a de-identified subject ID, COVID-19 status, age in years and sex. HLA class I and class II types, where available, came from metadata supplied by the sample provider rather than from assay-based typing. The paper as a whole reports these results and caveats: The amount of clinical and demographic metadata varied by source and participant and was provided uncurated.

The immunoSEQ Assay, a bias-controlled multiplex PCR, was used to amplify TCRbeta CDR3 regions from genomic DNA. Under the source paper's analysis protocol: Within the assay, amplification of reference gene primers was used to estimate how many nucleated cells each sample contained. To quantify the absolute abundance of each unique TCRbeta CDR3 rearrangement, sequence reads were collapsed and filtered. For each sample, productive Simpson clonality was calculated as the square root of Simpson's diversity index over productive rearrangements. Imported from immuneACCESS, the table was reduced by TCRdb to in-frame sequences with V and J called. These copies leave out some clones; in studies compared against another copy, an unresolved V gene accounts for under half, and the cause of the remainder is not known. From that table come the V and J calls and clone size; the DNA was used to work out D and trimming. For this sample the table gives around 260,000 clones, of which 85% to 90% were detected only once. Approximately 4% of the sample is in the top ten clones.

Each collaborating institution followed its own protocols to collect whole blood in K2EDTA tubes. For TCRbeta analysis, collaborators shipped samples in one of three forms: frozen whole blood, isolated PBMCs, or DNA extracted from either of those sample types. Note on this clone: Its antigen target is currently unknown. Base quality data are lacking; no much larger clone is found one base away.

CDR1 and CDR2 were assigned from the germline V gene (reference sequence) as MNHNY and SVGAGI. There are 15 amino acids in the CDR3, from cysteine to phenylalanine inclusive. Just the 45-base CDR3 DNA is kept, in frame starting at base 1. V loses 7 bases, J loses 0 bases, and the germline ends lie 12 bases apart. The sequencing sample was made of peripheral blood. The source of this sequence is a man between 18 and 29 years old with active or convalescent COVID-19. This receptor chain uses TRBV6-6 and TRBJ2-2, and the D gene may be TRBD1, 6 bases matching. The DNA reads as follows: TGTGCCAGCAAGTCCGGGACAACGAACACCGGGGAGCTGTTTTTT. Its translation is CASKSGTTNTGELFF.